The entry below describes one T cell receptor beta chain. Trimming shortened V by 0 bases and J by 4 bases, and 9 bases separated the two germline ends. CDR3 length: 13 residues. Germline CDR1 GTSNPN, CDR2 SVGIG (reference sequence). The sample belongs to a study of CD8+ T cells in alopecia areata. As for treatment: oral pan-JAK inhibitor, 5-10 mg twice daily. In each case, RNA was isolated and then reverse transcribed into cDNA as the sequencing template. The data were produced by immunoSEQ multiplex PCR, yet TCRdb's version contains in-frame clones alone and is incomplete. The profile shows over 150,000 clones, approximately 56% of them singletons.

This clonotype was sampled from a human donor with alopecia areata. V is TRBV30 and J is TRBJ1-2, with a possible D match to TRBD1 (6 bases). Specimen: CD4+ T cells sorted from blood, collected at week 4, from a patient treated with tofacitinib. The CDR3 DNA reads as TGTGCCTGGAGTGTGGACAGCAGCTATGGCTACACCTTC. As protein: CAWSVDSSYGYTF.